This T cell receptor (beta chain) was sequenced for a study of cytomegalovirus exposure and HLA in healthy donors. Study context: There were a few hundred genotyped donors. Of these, 81% fell in the genetic ancestry cluster associated with self-reported Caucasian donors. Whole-study findings and limits: Rarity marked most TCR sequences, yet some public TCRs occurred in many donors. Cytomegalovirus association was listed for 150 to 200 TCR beta chains. An observed cluster of highly shared sequence variants was recorded as a likely sequencing artifact.

For this clone: What it binds is not known.

Amplification used 60 Vbeta primers and 13 Jbeta primers. This table comes from immunoSEQ multiplex PCR, and its TCRdb copy is limited to in-frame clones, with some not included. Of approximately 75,000 clones in the sample, roughly 82% were seen once. After removal of 3 bases from V and 8 bases from J, the junction contained 5 bases not matched to a gene. Germline CDR1 reads SGHDN; CDR2 reads FVKESK. CDR3 length: 14 residues. The sample consisted of PBMCs. The chain couples TRBV14 to TRBJ2-1, with 9 positions matching TRBD2. The TCR was taken from a man between 65 and 85 years old in good health and CMV-seropositive. DNA of the CDR3: TGTGCCAGCAGCCAGGGCGGGGGGGCAGATGAGCAGTTCTTC. Its translation is CASSQGGGADEQFF. The complete variable domain, with remaining parts taken from reference TRBV14 and TRBJ2-1, reads EAGVTQFPSHSVIEKGQTVTLRCDPISGHDNLYWYRRVMGKEIKFLLHFVKESKQDESGMPNNRFLAERTGGTYSTLKVQPAELEDSGVYFCASSQGGGADEQFFGPGTRLTVL.